Listed below are T cell receptor beta chains from one sample, sequenced in a study of blood T cell repertoires in COVID-19. Only in-frame clones appear in the TCRdb table, and some are missing; sequencing was by immunoSEQ multiplex PCR. Of some 330,000 clones in the sample, more than 90% are singletons; the top ten hold approximately 18%. Sequences were obtained from PBMCs or T cells enriched from blood (not recorded which). The receptors were gathered from a woman aged 25 to 45 who had recovered from COVID-19. CDR3s include the opening cysteine and the closing phenylalanine or tryptophan. D genes are given only for firm matches. The size of a clone is reported for some rows only, either as once, few or many, or as a class for expanded clones.

v_gene	d_gene	j_gene	abundance	CDR3nt	CDR3aa
TRBV18	TRBD1	TRBJ2-7	.	TGTGCCAGCTCACCACCCGCCGGACAGGGAAGAACCTACGAGCAGTACTTC	CASSPPAGQGRTYEQYF
TRBV24-1	.	TRBJ2-2	.	TGTGCCACCAGGCGCGGGAACACCGGGGAGCTGTTTTTT	CATRRGNTGELFF
TRBV6-5	TRBD1	TRBJ1-2	.	TGTGCCAGCAGGGACACAGGGGCTGGAGGCTACACCTTC	CASRDTGAGGYTF
TRBV11-2	TRBD1	TRBJ2-1	.	TGTGCCAGCAGCGGCGGGGACAGGGTCTTCAACCCCAATGAGCAGTTCTTC	CASSGGDRVFNPNEQFF
TRBV4-1	.	TRBJ1-4	.	TGCGCCAGCAGCCAATCGGTGTCTAATGAAAAACTGTTTTTT	CASSQSVSNEKLFF
TRBV27	TRBD2	TRBJ2-5	.	TGTGCCAGCAGTCCCTGGACTAGCGGTCGTAAGGTTGGAGAGACCCAGTACTTC	CASSPWTSGRKVGETQYF
TRBV28	.	TRBJ2-7	.	TGTGCCAGCAGTTGGCAGTCCGAGCAGTACTTC	CASSWQSEQYF
TRBV29-1	.	TRBJ2-3	.	TGCAGCGTTGAATGGGCAGGGAGGAGAGATACGCAGTATTTT	CSVEWAGRRDTQYF
TRBV7-9	TRBD1	TRBJ2-6	.	TGTGCCAGCAGTACGCCTCGGACAGGGAGAGCAGGGGCCAACGTCCTGACTTTC	CASSTPRTGRAGANVLTF
TRBV13	TRBD1	TRBJ1-1	.	TGTGCCAGCAGCCCCGGGACAGGCTTGAAGAAAGCTTTCTTT	CASSPGTGLKKAFF
TRBV10-3	.	TRBJ1-1	.	TGTGCCAGCTTACCGGGGGAGGGGAACACTGAAGCTTTCTTT	CASLPGEGNTEAFF
TRBV3-1/TRBV3-2	TRBD1	TRBJ2-3	once	TGTGCCAGCAGCCGCAGGGACAGGATGGCAGATACGCAGTATTTT	CASSRRDRMADTQYF
TRBV19	TRBD1	TRBJ2-2	.	TGTGCCAGTAGTATAGGTAGACAGGGCGCGAACACCGGGGAGCTGTTTTTT	CASSIGRQGANTGELFF
TRBV18	TRBD1	TRBJ2-7	.	TGTGCCAGCTCACGACTTGGACAGGGACAGTACGAGCAGTACTTC	CASSRLGQGQYEQYF
TRBV6-6	.	TRBJ2-7	.	TGTGCCAGCAGTTACACCGCCCGGTACGAGCAGTACTTC	CASSYTARYEQYF
TRBV2	TRBD1	TRBJ1-3	.	TGTGCCAGCAGCGGACAGGGTCCTGGAAACACCATATATTTT	CASSGQGPGNTIYF
TRBV28	.	TRBJ2-2	.	TGTGCCAGCACCCACGGGGGTACAGGTAACGGGGAGCTGTTTTTT	CASTHGGTGNGELFF
TRBV7-9	TRBD1	TRBJ1-4	.	TGTGCCAGCAGCGAGGGGGACAGGGCGACCATTGAAAAACTGTTTTTT	CASSEGDRATIEKLFF
TRBV28	.	TRBJ1-5	.	TGTGCCAGCAGTTCGGGTGTGGAGCCCCAGCATTTT	CASSSGVEPQHF
TRBV9	TRBD1	TRBJ2-7	.	TGTGCCAGCAGCTTAAGGACAGGGGATTCGCACGAGCAGTACTTC	CASSLRTGDSHEQYF
TRBV6-5	TRBD1	TRBJ2-7	.	TGTGCCAGCAGTTACCGGGACAGGGGAGGTTACGAGCAGTACTTC	CASSYRDRGGYEQYF
TRBV6-5	.	TRBJ1-5	.	TGTGCCAGCAAGGATGGGACGGGGGGCAATCAGCCCCAGCATTTT	CASKDGTGGNQPQHF
TRBV5-1	.	TRBJ2-3	.	TGCGCCAGCAGCTTGGGTGGGCCAAGCACAGATACGCAGTATTTT	CASSLGGPSTDTQYF
TRBV24-1	.	TRBJ1-1	.	TGTGCCACCAGTATGTCGAGGGACACTGAAGCTTTCTTT	CATSMSRDTEAFF
TRBV28	TRBD2	TRBJ2-7	.	TGTGCCAGCAGTTTCTCACCCTCTAGCGGGAATTCCTACGAGCAGTACTTC	CASSFSPSSGNSYEQYF
TRBV9	TRBD2	TRBJ2-2	.	TGTGCCAGCAGCGTAGCAAGCGGGGGGTACACCGGGGAGCTGTTTTTT	CASSVASGGYTGELFF
TRBV28	.	TRBJ2-7	few	TGTGCCAGCAGTTCCCCCGGGACCTACGAGCAGTACTTC	CASSSPGTYEQYF
TRBV15	TRBD1	TRBJ1-6	.	TGTGCCACCAGTAGACAGGGGGATTCACCCCTCCACTTT	CATSRQGDSPLHF
TRBV11-3	TRBD2	TRBJ2-7	.	TGTGCCAGCAGCTTAGTGGCGGGAGACGAGCAGTACTTC	CASSLVAGDEQYF
TRBV28	TRBD1	TRBJ1-4	.	TGTGCCAGCAGTCGAACAGGGGGCGGTGAAAAACTGTTTTTT	CASSRTGGGEKLFF
TRBV5-7	TRBD1	TRBJ1-1	.	TGTGCCAGCAGCTTTAAGACAGGGGGAGGGATGAACACTGAAGCTTTCTTT	CASSFKTGGGMNTEAFF
TRBV28	.	TRBJ2-7	.	TGTGCCAGCAGTTGGGGGGGGCGCACTGGCGAGCAGTACTTC	CASSWGGRTGEQYF
TRBV3-1/TRBV3-2	.	TRBJ2-5	.	TGTGCCAGCAGCCAAGACCAGGGGTGGGAGACCCAGTACTTC	CASSQDQGWETQYF
TRBV19	.	TRBJ1-2	.	TGTGCCAGCCGCGGGGGGGACTATGGCTACACCTTC	CASRGGDYGYTF
TRBV7-9	.	TRBJ2-2	.	TGTGCCAGCAGCTTACGCGAAACCGGGGAGCTGTTTTTT	CASSLRETGELFF
TRBV18	TRBD1	TRBJ1-5	.	TGTGCCAGCTCTTACGGGGACAGGGATAGCAATCAGCCCCAGCATTTT	CASSYGDRDSNQPQHF